The text below deals with one TCR beta chain. Its antigen is not identified. Clones were sequenced by immunoSEQ multiplex PCR, and TCRdb holds only the in-frame ones, with some missing. The sample has some 150,000 clones, about 90% seen once; the top ten hold 4.5% to 6.5%. Germline loops: CDR1 MDHEN, CDR2 SYDVKM. The CDR3 sequence is 13 residues long. V lost 2 bases and J lost 3, with 7 bases in between. These data belong to a study of T cell responses to AZD1222 COVID-19 vaccine. For the study at large: Some second doses came at about 4 weeks and others at about 12 weeks; these were pooled.

Regarding the study as a whole: Spike-specific TCR breadth and depth both grew after two AZD1222 doses.

The clonotype was recovered from an adult in good health. The chain combines TRBV28 with TRBJ1-1, with D possibly being TRBD1 (5 bases). The source was peripheral blood, collected on day 0 of AZD1222 vaccination. CDR3 sequence: CASSLQGDTEAFF. CDR3 sequence (DNA): TGTGCCAGCAGTTTACAGGGTGACACTGAAGCTTTCTTT.